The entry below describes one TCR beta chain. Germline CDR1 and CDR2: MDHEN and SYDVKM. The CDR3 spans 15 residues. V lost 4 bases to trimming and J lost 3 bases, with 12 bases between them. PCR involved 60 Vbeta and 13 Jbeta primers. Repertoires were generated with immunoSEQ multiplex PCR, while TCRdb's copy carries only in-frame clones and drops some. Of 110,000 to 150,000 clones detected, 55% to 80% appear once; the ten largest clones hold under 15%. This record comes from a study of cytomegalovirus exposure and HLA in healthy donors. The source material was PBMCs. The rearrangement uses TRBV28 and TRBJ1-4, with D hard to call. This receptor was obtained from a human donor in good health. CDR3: CASSSRIGANEKLFF. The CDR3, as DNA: TGTGCCAGCAGTTCACGGATAGGAGCTAATGAAAAACTGTTTTTT.